These 9 T cell receptor beta chains were all obtained from the same sample, sequenced in a study of blood T cell repertoires in COVID-19. Profiling relied on immunoSEQ multiplex PCR, and the TCRdb table lists in-frame clones only, not all of them. The data hold 150,000 to 200,000 clones, with about 88% observed a single time. The sample consisted of peripheral blood. The receptors originated from a man in his sixties with active or convalescent COVID-19.

The J gene is TRBJ2-7, the V gene TRBV19, with 8 bases lining up with TRBD1. Unmatched junction bases numbered 9, after V lost 6 bases and J lost 2 bases. Germline V gives CDR1 LNHDA, CDR2 SQIVND (reference sequence). This CDR3 has 15 residues. CDR3 sequence (DNA): TGTGCCAGTAGATCTAAACCGGGACAGGCCTACGAGCAGTACTTC. Its protein is CASRSKPGQAYEQYF.

Note on this clone: Sequence at one end of the junction differs from germline and may be a read error. The V and J genes are TRBV3-1 (or the pseudogene TRBV3-2) and TRBJ1-4; D gene uncertain. This CDR3 spans 14 amino acids. Germline values: CDR1 LGHDT, CDR2 YNNKEL (reference sequence). In DNA form, the CDR3 reads TGTGCCAGCAGTCAAGACGCAACTAATGAAAAACTGTTTTTT. Its protein product is CASSQDATNEKLFF.

The gene calls are TRBV5-6 and TRBJ1-1; TRBD1 matches at 7 bases. Looked up from germline, CDR1 is SGHDT and CDR2 is YYEEEE. Germline trimming cut 2 bases from V and 4 bases from J; bases unmatched to any gene: 14. The CDR3 length is 17 residues. The CDR3 DNA reads TGTGCCAGCAGCTTACTACAGGGGTTCCAAGGTTTCACTGAAGCTTTCTTT. This encodes CASSLLQGFQGFTEAFF.

This rearrangement joins TRBV6-2 or TRBV6-3 to TRBJ1-6; perhaps TRBD1 as D (5 bases). Trimming stripped 5 bases from V and 11 bases from J, with 10 bases between. Germline CDR1 and CDR2: MNHEY and SVGEGT. The CDR3 length is 12 residues. The CDR3 reads CASSATEAPLHF. For the CDR3, the DNA is TGTGCCAGCAGTGCGACAGAAGCACCCCTCCACTTT.

The chain couples TRBV19 to TRBJ1-1, with D perhaps matching TRBD1 (6 bases). This CDR3 comprises 15 residues. Germline lookup yields CDR1 LNHDA and CDR2 SQIVND (reference sequence). V was pared by 5 bases and J by 0 bases, with 13 bases between. CDR3 sequence (DNA): TGTGCCAGTAGTCCTTCGACAGGTATGAACACTGAAGCTTTCTTT. Its translation: CASSPSTGMNTEAFF.

The V call is TRBV19, the J call TRBJ1-2; TRBD1 is a possible D gene (6 bases). Trimming stripped 3 bases from V and 1 base from J, with 18 bases between. CDR1 is LNHDA, CDR2 SQIVND, per germline (reference sequence). The CDR3 consists of 17 residues. The chain's CDR3 is CASSILPGGGSNYGYTF. The CDR3 bases are TGTGCCAGTAGTATCCTACCCGGCGGGGGCAGTAACTATGGCTACACCTTC.

This chain uses TRBV19 with TRBJ1-2; a possible D gene is TRBD1 (6 bases). V shed 4 bases and J shed 3 bases, with 9 bases lying between them. Germline V gene data show CDR1 as LNHDA and CDR2 as SQIVND (reference sequence). There are 13 residues in the CDR3. CDR3: CASSNRDHYGYTF. In DNA, the CDR3 is TGTGCCAGTAGTAACAGGGACCACTATGGCTACACCTTC.

The V and J genes are TRBV11-2 and TRBJ2-7, with TRBD1 matching 8 bases. There are 14 residues in the CDR3. Trimming cost V 6 bases and J 1 base; bases outside gene matches: 5. Germline V gene data show CDR1 as SGHAT and CDR2 as FQNNGV. The CDR3, as DNA: TGTGCCAGCAGTCCTGGACAGGGATCCTACGAGCAGTACTTC. It translates to CASSPGQGSYEQYF.

This chain uses TRBV21-1 with TRBJ1-4. TRBV21-1 is a pseudogene locus. CDR3 length: 17 residues. The CDR3 bases are TGTGCCAGCAGCAATGATCCCGGCCGGGATTCCAAAAAAAAACTGTTTTTT. Protein: CASSNDPGRDSKKKLFF.